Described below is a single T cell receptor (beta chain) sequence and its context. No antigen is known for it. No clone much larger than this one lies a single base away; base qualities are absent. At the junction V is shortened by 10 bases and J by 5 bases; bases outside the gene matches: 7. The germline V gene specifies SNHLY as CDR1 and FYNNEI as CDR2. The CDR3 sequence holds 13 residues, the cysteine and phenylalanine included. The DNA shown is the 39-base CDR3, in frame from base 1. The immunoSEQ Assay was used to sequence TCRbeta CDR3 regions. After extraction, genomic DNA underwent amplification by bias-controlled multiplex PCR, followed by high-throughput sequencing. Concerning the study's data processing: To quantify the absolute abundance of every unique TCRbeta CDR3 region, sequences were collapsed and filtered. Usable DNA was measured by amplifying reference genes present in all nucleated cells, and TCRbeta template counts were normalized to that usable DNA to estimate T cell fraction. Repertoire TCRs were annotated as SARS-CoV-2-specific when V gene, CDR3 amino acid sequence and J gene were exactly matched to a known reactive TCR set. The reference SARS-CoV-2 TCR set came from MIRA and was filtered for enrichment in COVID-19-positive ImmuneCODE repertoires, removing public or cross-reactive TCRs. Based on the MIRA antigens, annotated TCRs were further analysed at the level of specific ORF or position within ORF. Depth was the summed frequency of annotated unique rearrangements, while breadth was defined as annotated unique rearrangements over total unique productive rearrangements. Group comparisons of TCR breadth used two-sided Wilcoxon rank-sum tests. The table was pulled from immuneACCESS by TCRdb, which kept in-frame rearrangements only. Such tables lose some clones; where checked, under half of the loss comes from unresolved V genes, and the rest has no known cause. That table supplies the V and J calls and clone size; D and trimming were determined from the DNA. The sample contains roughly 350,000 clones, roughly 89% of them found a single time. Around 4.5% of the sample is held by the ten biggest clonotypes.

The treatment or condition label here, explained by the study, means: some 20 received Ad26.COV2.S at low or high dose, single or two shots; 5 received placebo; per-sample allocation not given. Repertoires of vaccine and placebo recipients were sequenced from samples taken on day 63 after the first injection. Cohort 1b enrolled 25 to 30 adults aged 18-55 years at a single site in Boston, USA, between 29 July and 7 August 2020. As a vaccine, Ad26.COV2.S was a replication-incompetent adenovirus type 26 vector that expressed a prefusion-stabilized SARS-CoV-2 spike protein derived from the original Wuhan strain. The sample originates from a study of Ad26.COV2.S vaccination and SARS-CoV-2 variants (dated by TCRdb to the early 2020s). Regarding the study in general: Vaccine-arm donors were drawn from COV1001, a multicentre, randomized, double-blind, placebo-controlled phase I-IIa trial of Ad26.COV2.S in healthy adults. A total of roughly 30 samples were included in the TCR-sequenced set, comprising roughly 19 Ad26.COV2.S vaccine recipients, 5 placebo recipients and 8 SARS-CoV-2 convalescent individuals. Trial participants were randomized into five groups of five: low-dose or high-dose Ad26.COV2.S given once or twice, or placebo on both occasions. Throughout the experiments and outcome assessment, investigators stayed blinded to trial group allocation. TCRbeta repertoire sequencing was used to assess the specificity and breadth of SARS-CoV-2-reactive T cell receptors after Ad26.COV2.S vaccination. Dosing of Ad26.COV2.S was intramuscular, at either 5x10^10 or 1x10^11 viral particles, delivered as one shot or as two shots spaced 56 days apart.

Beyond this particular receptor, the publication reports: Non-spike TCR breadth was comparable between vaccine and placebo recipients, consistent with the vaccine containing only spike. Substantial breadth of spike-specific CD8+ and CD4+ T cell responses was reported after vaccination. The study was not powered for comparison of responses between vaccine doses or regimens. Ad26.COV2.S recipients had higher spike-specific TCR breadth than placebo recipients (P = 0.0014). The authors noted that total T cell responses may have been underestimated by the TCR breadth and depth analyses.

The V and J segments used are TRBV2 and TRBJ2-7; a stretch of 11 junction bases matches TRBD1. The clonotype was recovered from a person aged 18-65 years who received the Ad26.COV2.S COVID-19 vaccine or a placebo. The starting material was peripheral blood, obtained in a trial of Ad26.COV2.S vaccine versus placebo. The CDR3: CANNRDRGNEQYF. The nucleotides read TGTGCCAACAACCGGGACAGGGGGAACGAGCAGTACTTC.